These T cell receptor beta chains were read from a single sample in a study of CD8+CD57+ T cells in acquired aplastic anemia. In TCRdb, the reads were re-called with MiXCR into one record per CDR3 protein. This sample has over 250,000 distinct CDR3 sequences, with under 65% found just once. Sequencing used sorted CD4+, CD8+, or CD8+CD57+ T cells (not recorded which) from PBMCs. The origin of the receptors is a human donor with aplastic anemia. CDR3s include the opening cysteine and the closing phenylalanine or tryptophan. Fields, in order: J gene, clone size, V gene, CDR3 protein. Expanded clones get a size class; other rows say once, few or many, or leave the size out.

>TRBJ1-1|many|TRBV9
CASSVEPEGTEAFF
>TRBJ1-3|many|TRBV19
CASRRLAGNTIYF
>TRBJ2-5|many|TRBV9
CASSVQRGDQETQYF
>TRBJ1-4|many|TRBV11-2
CASSFRQGNEKLFF
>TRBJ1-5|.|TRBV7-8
CASSSSGGNQPQHF
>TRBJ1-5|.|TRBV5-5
CASSRTGLNQPQHF
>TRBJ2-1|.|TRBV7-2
CASSRTGGTYNEQFF
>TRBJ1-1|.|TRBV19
CASSIRDTGGTEAFF
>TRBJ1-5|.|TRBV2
CASSDGGTNQPQHF
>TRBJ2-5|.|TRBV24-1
CATSDPGGGYETQYF
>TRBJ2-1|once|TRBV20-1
CSARGGLSYNEQFF
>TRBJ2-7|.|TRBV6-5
CASSFRQGQDEQYF
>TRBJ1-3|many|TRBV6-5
CASRKDRAGNTIYF
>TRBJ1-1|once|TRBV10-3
CAISVGQGTAEAFF
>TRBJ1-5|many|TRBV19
CASSLHPSGLNQPQHF
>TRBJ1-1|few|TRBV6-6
CASSVDRAIGTEAFF
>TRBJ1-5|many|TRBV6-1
CASSEPGQPQHF
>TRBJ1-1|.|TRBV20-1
CSVRQGTNTEAFF
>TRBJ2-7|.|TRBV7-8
CASSLERSYEQYF
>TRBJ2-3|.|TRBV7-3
CASSLTRDSTDTQYF
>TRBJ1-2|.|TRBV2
CASRRSTLDGYTF
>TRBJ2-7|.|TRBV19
CASHTRRPTPEQYF
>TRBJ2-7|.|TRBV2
CASSEDSYYEQYF
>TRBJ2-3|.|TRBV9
CASSVVGRGDTQYF
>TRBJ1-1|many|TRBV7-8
CASSLERDPHRLNTEAFF
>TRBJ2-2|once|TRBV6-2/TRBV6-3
CASRLWGASELFF
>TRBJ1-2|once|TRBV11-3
CASSLGPGANYGYTF
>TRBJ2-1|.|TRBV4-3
CASSQVGASGAHEQFF
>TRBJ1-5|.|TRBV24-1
CATSTPGIGQPQHF
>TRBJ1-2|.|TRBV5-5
CASSSETGGYNYGYTF
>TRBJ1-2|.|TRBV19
CASSPTGMDYGYTF
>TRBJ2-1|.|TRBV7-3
CASSFLAGGFNEQFF
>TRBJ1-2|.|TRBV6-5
CASSYLHGWDYGYTF
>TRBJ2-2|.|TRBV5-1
CASSPGTSGGELFF
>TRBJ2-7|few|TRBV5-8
CASSLTGVQQYF
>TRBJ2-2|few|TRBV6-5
CASSYSRPGLASGGTGELFF